This record concerns one T cell receptor (beta chain) sequence. These data come from a study of T-cell reconstitution after alpha-beta-depleted transplantation in children. This CDR3 is 13 amino acids long. Germline V CDR1 and CDR2: SGHTA, FQGNSA. V shed 4 bases and J shed 10 bases, with 11 bases lying between them. TCRbeta library preparation incorporated unique molecular identifiers. TCRdb re-called the PCR reads with MiXCR, one entry per CDR3 protein. The data contain more than 200,000 distinct CDR3 sequences, about 25% of them singletons. This receptor was obtained from a girl aged 2 to 9 with Fanconi anemia, due to receive a stem cell transplant. The sample was PBMCs, taken before TCRalphabeta/CD19-depleted stem cell transplant. This chain uses TRBV7-2 with TRBJ1-6; D not certain. In nucleotides, the CDR3 is TGTGCCAGCAGCTACAAAAGGGAATCACCCCTCCACTTT. Translating gives CASSYKRESPLHF.